The rows below give T cell receptor beta chains drawn from one sample of a study of shared clonotypes between healthy human individuals. Method: immunoSEQ multiplex PCR; TCRdb's copy keeps in-frame clones and lacks some. The table records over 95,000 clones, around two thirds of them present only once. The sequenced sample consisted of memory CD8+ T cells sorted from blood. These receptors came from a woman in her twenties or thirties in good health. The CDR3 runs from the conserved cysteine through the conserved F or W. Each record gives: J gene, D gene, clone size, V gene, CDR3 protein, CDR3 DNA. D genes are given only for firm matches. Clone size is given for some rows only: seen once, a few or many times, or a class if the clone is expanded.

>TRBJ2-3|NA|NA|TRBV6-1
CASSEGPGTDTQYF
TGTGCCAGCAGTGAAGGGCCAGGCACAGATACGCAGTATTTT
>TRBJ2-1|NA|NA|TRBV27
CASSLWASENNEQFF
TGTGCCAGCAGTTTATGGGCTAGCGAGAACAATGAGCAGTTCTTC
>TRBJ2-7|TRBD1|NA|TRBV11-2
CASSQDQGDLDYEQYF
TGTGCCAGCAGCCAAGATCAGGGGGACCTTGACTACGAGCAGTACTTC
>TRBJ2-5|NA|NA|TRBV7-6
CASSKPSRGQETQYF
TGTGCCAGCAGCAAACCAAGCCGGGGCCAAGAGACCCAGTACTTC
>TRBJ2-6|NA|many|TRBV7-9
CASSAHYSSSGANVLTF
TGTGCCAGCTCTGCCCACTACTCTAGCTCTGGGGCCAACGTCCTGACTTTC
>TRBJ1-4|NA|NA|TRBV28
CASSLSGSTNEKLFF
TGTGCCAGCAGTTTAAGTGGGTCCACTAATGAAAAACTGTTTTTT
>TRBJ2-7|NA|NA|TRBV29-1
CSVERWAGPIYEQYF
TGCAGCGTTGAACGTTGGGCCGGTCCAATCTACGAGCAGTACTTC
>TRBJ2-7|NA|many|TRBV6-1
CASSDGPYEQYF
TGTGCCAGCAGTGACGGACCCTACGAGCAGTACTTC
>TRBJ2-7|TRBD2|medium-sized|TRBV30
CAWSSLAGEEGYEQYF
TGTGCCTGGAGTAGCCTAGCGGGAGAGGAGGGATACGAGCAGTACTTC
>TRBJ2-1|NA|NA|TRBV25-1
CASGPADSGNEQFF
TGTGCCAGCGGACCGGCGGACAGTGGCAATGAGCAGTTCTTC
>TRBJ2-3|TRBD2|once|TRBV14
CASSQDWLAGRDTQYF
TGTGCCAGCAGCCAAGATTGGCTAGCGGGACGAGATACGCAGTATTTT
>TRBJ2-7|NA|few|TRBV28
CASSLRGAGVTYEQYF
TGTGCCAGCAGTTTAAGAGGAGCGGGCGTTACCTACGAGCAGTACTTC
>TRBJ2-7|NA|NA|TRBV7-2
CASSLYRGAGYEQYF
TGTGCCAGCAGCTTATACCGGGGGGCAGGCTACGAGCAGTACTTC
>TRBJ2-3|NA|NA|TRBV5-1
CASSIGQSTDTQYF
TGCGCCAGCAGCATCGGACAGAGCACAGATACGCAGTATTTT
>TRBJ2-1|NA|NA|TRBV5-1
CASSWGPGDGNEQFF
TGCGCCAGCAGCTGGGGTCCTGGGGACGGGAATGAGCAGTTCTTC
>TRBJ2-1|NA|NA|TRBV6-4
CASSVTRGVGEQFF
TGTGCCAGCAGTGTGACTAGGGGGGTAGGTGAGCAGTTCTTC
>TRBJ2-5|NA|NA|TRBV29-1
CSVEDEWRYF
TGCAGCGTTGAGGACGAATGGAGGTACTTC
>TRBJ1-2|NA|NA|TRBV5-6
CASSLAYGRVAGNYGYTF
TGTGCCAGCAGCTTGGCGTATGGGCGCGTGGCAGGGAACTATGGCTACACCTTC
>TRBJ2-7|NA|many|TRBV29-1
CSVSRGNYEQYF
TGCAGCGTTTCAAGGGGAAACTACGAGCAGTACTTC
>TRBJ2-7|NA|NA|TRBV6-5
CASSYSGPPSYEQYF
TGTGCCAGCAGTTACTCAGGGCCTCCCTCCTACGAGCAGTACTTC
>TRBJ2-7|NA|NA|TRBV23-1
CASSHPGTHYEQYF
TGCGCCAGCAGTCACCCAGGGACCCACTACGAGCAGTACTTC
>TRBJ2-2|TRBD1|few|TRBV6-4
CASAGQDTGELFF
TGTGCCAGCGCCGGACAGGACACCGGGGAGCTGTTTTTT
>TRBJ1-3|TRBD1|few|TRBV6-1
CASGQGEDSGNTIYF
TGTGCCAGCGGACAGGGTGAGGACTCTGGAAACACCATATATTTT
>TRBJ2-2|NA|NA|TRBV2
CASSETRNTGELFF
TGTGCCAGCAGTGAAACGAGGAACACCGGGGAGCTGTTTTTT
>TRBJ1-1|NA|NA|TRBV7-9
CASSLEDNNMEAFF
TGTGCCAGCAGCTTGGAAGATAATAATATGGAAGCTTTCTTT
>TRBJ2-3|TRBD2|NA|TRBV2
CASSRGLAGVKDTQYF
TGTGCCAGCAGTCGGGGACTAGCGGGAGTTAAAGATACGCAGTATTTT
>TRBJ2-7|TRBD2|NA|TRBV14
CASSQVAGGYEQYF
TGTGCCAGCAGCCAAGTGGCGGGAGGCTACGAGCAGTACTTC
>TRBJ2-1|NA|NA|TRBV2
CASRVEVWDEQFF
TGTGCCAGCCGGGTTGAGGTTTGGGATGAGCAGTTCTTC